The next 19 T cell receptor beta chains were all read from a single sample in a study of blood T cell repertoires in COVID-19. Measured with immunoSEQ multiplex PCR; TCRdb has only the in-frame clones, and not every one. Of some 270,000 clones listed, 75% to 90% are singletons. The sample consisted of peripheral blood. These receptor sequences come from a woman between 35 and 50 years old who had recovered from COVID-19.

The rearrangement joins TRBV14 to TRBJ1-6; 7 nucleotides line up with TRBD1. CDR3 length: 15 amino acids. Germline CDR1 reads SGHDN; CDR2 reads FVKESK. The V gene end was trimmed by 0 bases and the J gene end by 8 bases; junction bases not matched to a gene: 4. This chain's CDR3 is CASSQEGTVYSPLHF. The CDR3 coding sequence is TGTGCCAGCAGCCAAGAAGGGACAGTTTATTCACCCCTCCACTTT.

The chain combines TRBV7-3 with TRBJ2-5, with D perhaps TRBD1 (5 bases). Germline V gene lookup returns CDR1 SGHTA and CDR2 FQGTGA. Trimming left V 0 bases short and J 4 bases short, with 12 bases between. The CDR3 length is 15 residues. DNA of the CDR3: TGTGCCAGCAGCTTAACAATAGGGGTGGGAGAGACCCAGTACTTC. It specifies CASSLTIGVGETQYF.

The rearrangement links TRBV29-1 to TRBJ2-7; 10 positions agree with TRBD1. Germline assignment: CDR1 SQVTM and CDR2 ANQGSEA. Trimming at V came to 4 bases and at J to 6 bases, leaving 12 bases not matched to a gene. There are 15 residues in the CDR3. CDR3 in amino acids: CSVAQGDRGASEQYF. The CDR3 DNA reads as TGCAGCGTTGCGCAAGGGGACAGGGGAGCATCCGAGCAGTACTTC.

The rearrangement links TRBV2 to TRBJ2-3; weak D call: TRBD2 (5 bases). V lost 8 bases and J 10 bases, leaving 19 bases between the germline ends. This CDR3 comprises 13 residues. Germline V gives CDR1 SNHLY, CDR2 FYNNEI. The CDR3 region is CASQEGVYVAQYF. CDR3 sequence (DNA): TGTGCCAGCCAAGAGGGTGTTTATGTAGCGCAGTATTTT.

The chain is built from TRBV3-1 (or the pseudogene TRBV3-2) and TRBJ2-3; 8 bases agree with TRBD2. Trimming cost V 1 base and J 0 bases; bases outside gene matches: 6. Germline CDR1 is LGHDT and CDR2 is YNNKEL (reference sequence). The CDR3 consists of 17 residues. CDR3: CASSQVQAGVSTDTQYF. CDR3 coding DNA: TGTGCCAGCAGCCAAGTCCAAGCGGGGGTCAGCACAGATACGCAGTATTTT.

The CDR3 DNA reads as TGTGCCAGTAGTATGCCCAGGTACGGAATTCAGCCCCAGCATTTT. Amino acid sequence: CASSMPRYGIQPQHF. The V call is TRBV19, the J call TRBJ1-5; no firm D call. V was shortened by 3 bases and J by 6 bases, with 15 bases between the two germline ends. CDR1 is LNHDA, CDR2 SQIVND, per germline (reference sequence). The CDR3 sequence is 15 residues long.

The V and J genes are TRBV9 and TRBJ2-2; 7 bases line up with TRBD2. Germline V gives CDR1 SGDLS, CDR2 YYNGEE. The CDR3 is made up of 16 amino acids. V shed 2 bases, J shed 4 bases, and the junction held 8 bases outside the gene matches. This CDR3 is CASSVGTIGLTGELFF. The DNA of the CDR3 is TGTGCCAGCAGCGTGGGGACTATCGGGCTCACCGGGGAGCTGTTTTTT.

The chain is built from TRBV18 and TRBJ1-5; 9 nucleotides match TRBD1. V shed 4 bases and J 1 base; nucleotides not matched to a gene: 17. The CDR3 length is 20 residues. Germline loops: CDR1 KGHSH, CDR2 LQKENI. The CDR3 loop reads CASSQLGPGQGFGSNQPQHF. In nucleotides, the CDR3 is TGTGCCAGCTCACAACTCGGCCCGGGACAGGGATTTGGCAGCAATCAGCCCCAGCATTTT.

In its sample, this clone was seen once. The rearrangement links TRBV3-1 (or the pseudogene TRBV3-2) to TRBJ2-7, with D perhaps matching TRBD2 (5 bases). Deletions cut 4 bases from V and 4 bases from J, with 14 bases between. Germline assignment: CDR1 LGHDT and CDR2 YNNKEL (reference sequence). This CDR3 contains 14 residues. The CDR3 here is CASSRSGLRYEQYV. The CDR3 DNA follows: TGTGCCAGCAGCCGATCCGGACTGCGATACGAGCAGTACGTC.

CDR3 coding DNA: TGCAGCGTTGACGCCGCGGCGGGGTCCTACAATGAGCAGTTCTTC. Its protein is CSVDAAAGSYNEQFF. The V gene is TRBV29-1, the J gene TRBJ2-1; TRBD2 is a possible D gene (6 bases). This CDR3 comprises 15 residues. Trimming took off 3 bases at V and 1 base at J, with 13 bases between the two ends. Germline lookup yields CDR1 SQVTM and CDR2 ANQGSEA.

The chain carries TRBV2 and TRBJ1-4; D not resolved. Trimming left V 8 bases short and J 0 bases short, with 7 bases between. Germline V lookup: CDR1 SNHLY, CDR2 FYNNEI. CDR3 length equals 13 residues. The CDR3 sequence: CASVGATNEKLFF. The CDR3 bases are TGTGCCAGCGTCGGGGCAACTAATGAAAAACTGTTTTTT. Looking up the rest from reference TRBV2 and TRBJ1-4 gives the full variable domain: EPEVTQTPSHQVTQMGQEVILRCVPISNHLYFYWYRQILGQKVEFLVSFYNNEISEKSEIFDDQFSVERPDGSNFTLKIRSTKLEDSAMYFCASVGATNEKLFFGSGTQLSVL.

This clone appeared a few times. The rearrangement uses TRBV9 and TRBJ2-1; D unclear. With 6 bases removed from V and 0 bases from J, the gap between germline ends came to 13 bases. The germline V gene has CDR1 SGDLS and CDR2 YYNGEE. CDR3 length: 15 amino acids. CDR3 amino acids: CASTPSPSSYNEQFF. CDR3 coding DNA: TGTGCCAGCACTCCCTCTCCGAGCTCCTACAATGAGCAGTTCTTC.

The chain is built from TRBV4-1 and TRBJ1-2, with D hard to call. This CDR3 spans 14 amino acids. Deletions cut 2 bases from V and 8 bases from J, with 15 bases between. Germline V gives CDR1 MGHRA, CDR2 YSYEKL. CDR3 nucleotides: TGCGCCAGCAGCCAACCAGGACGGGGAGACGGCTACACCTTC. Protein sequence: CASSQPGRGDGYTF.

This clone showed up just once. The CDR3 sequence is CASSVQNTGELFF. CDR3 DNA sequence: TGTGCCAGCAGTGTTCAGAACACCGGGGAGCTGTTTTTT. The gene calls are TRBV28 and TRBJ2-2, with D unclear. Germline V lookup: CDR1 MDHEN, CDR2 SYDVKM. Trimming left V 5 bases short and J 1 base short, with 5 bases between. This CDR3 region has 13 residues.

The chain links TRBV5-6 to TRBJ2-3, with 12 bases identical to TRBD2. Losses at the gene ends were 5 bases for V and 0 bases for J; bases not matched to a gene: 4. From germline, CDR1 is SGHDT and CDR2 YYEEEE. The CDR3 has 16 amino acids. The CDR3 protein is CASSRGLAGSTDTQYF. For the CDR3, the DNA is TGTGCCAGCAGTCGTGGACTAGCGGGGAGCACAGATACGCAGTATTTT.

The chain carries TRBV6-6 and TRBJ2-1; tentative D call: TRBD1 (6 bases). The germline V gene has CDR1 MNHNY and CDR2 SVGAGI (reference sequence). The CDR3 is made up of 13 amino acids. Between the trimmed V and J ends, which lost 8 bases and 7 bases, there was a span of 15 bases. This chain's CDR3 is CASQGHPWNEQFF. In DNA form, the CDR3 reads TGTGCCAGCCAGGGACACCCTTGGAATGAGCAGTTCTTC.

This clone was seen once. This chain joins TRBV10-2 and TRBJ2-7, with 7 bases aligning to TRBD1. Losses at the gene ends were 5 bases for V and 4 bases for J; bases not matched to a gene: 8. This CDR3 is built from 14 residues. Germline CDR1 is WSHSY and CDR2 is SAAADI. The CDR3 spells CASSHRGDAYEQYV. The DNA of the CDR3 is TGCGCCAGCAGTCACAGGGGAGACGCTTACGAGCAGTACGTC.

The CDR3 is CASSLSTSGRLPFETQYF. CDR3 DNA sequence: TGTGCCAGCAGCTTATCGACTAGCGGGAGACTACCTTTTGAGACCCAGTACTTC. V usage is TRBV5-4 and J usage is TRBJ2-5; 12 nucleotides match TRBD2. J lost 5 bases, V lost 2 bases, and 13 bases had no gene match. The CDR3 is 18 residues long. Germline-derived CDR1 and CDR2 are SGHNT and YYREEE (reference sequence).

This sequence joins TRBV5-1 and TRBJ2-3; 8 bases map to TRBD2. Germline V gene data show CDR1 as SGHRS and CDR2 as YFSETQ. Germline trimming cut 1 base from V and 6 bases from J; bases unmatched to any gene: 7. This CDR3 contains 15 residues. CDR3: CASSLIASGGDTQYF. The CDR3 DNA reads TGCGCCAGCAGCTTGATCGCCAGCGGGGGTGATACGCAGTATTTT.